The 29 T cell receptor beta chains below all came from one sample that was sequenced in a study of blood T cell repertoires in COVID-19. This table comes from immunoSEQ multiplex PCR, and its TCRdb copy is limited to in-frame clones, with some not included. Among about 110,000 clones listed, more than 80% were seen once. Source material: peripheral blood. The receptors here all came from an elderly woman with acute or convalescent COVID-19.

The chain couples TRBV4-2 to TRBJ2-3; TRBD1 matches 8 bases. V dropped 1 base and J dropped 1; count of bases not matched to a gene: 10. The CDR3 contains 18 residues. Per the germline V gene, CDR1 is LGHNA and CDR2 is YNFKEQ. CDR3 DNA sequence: TGTGCCAGCAGCCAAGGTTTGACAGGGGCCGGGGGCACAGATACGCAGTATTTT. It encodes CASSQGLTGAGGTDTQYF.

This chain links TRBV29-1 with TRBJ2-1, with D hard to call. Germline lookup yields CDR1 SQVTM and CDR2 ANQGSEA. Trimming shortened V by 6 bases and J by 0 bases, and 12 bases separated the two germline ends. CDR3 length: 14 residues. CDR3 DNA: TGCAGCGTATCACGAATGAGCTCCTACAATGAGCAGTTCTTC. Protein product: CSVSRMSSYNEQFF.

CDR3 protein: CASSEYLGQGVGETQYF. CDR3 bases: TGTGCCAGCAGTGAATATTTGGGACAGGGTGTTGGGGAGACCCAGTACTTC. The chain recombines TRBV25-1 with TRBJ2-5; 9 bases map to TRBD1. The CDR3 is 17 amino acids. CDR1 MGHDK and CDR2 SYGVNS come from the germline V gene. Trimming took 0 bases from V and 5 from J; bases not matched to a gene: 10.

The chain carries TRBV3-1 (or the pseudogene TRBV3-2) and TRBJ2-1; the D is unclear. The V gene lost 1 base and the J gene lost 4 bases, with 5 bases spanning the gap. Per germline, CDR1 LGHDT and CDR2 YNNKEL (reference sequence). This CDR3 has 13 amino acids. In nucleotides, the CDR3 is TGTGCCAGCAGCCAAGTGCGATACAATGAGCAGTTCTTC. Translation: CASSQVRYNEQFF.

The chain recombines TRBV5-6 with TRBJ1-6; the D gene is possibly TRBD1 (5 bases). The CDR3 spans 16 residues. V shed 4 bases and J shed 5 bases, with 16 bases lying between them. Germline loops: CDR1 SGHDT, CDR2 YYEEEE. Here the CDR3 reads CASSPQGRLDNSPLHF. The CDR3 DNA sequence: TGTGCCAGCAGCCCTCAGGGTCGGCTCGATAATTCACCCCTCCACTTT.

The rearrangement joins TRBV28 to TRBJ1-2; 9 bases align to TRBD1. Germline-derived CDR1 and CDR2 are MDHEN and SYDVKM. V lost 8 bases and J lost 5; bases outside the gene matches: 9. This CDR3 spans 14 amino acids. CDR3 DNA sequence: TGTGCCAGCTCCCCGGGACAGGGCGTGTATGGCTACACCTTC. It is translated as CASSPGQGVYGYTF.

The CDR3 DNA reads as TGTGCCACCAGTTCTACTAGCGGGGTACAAGAGACCCAGTACTTC. It specifies CATSSTSGVQETQYF. The rearrangement joins TRBV24-1 to TRBJ2-5; 10 bases are shared with TRBD2. After removal of 6 bases from V and 2 bases from J, the junction contained 5 bases not matched to a gene. CDR1 and CDR2 from the germline V gene are KGHDR and SFDVKD. This CDR3 is 15 amino acids long.

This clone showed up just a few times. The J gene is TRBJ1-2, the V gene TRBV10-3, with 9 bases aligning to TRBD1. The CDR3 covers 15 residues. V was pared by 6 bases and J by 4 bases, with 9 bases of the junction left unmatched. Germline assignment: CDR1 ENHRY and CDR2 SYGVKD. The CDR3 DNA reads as TGTGCCATCAGGGCCGGGACAGGGACAACCTATGGCTACACCTTC. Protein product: CAIRAGTGTTYGYTF.

The CDR3: CASSQDHIRVYNSPLHF. The CDR3 DNA sequence: TGCGCCAGCAGCCAAGATCATATCAGGGTCTATAATTCACCCCTCCACTTT. The gene calls are TRBV4-1 and TRBJ1-6; TRBD1 is a possible D gene (5 bases). The CDR3 runs 17 residues. Germline lookup yields CDR1 MGHRA and CDR2 YSYEKL. V lost 0 bases and J lost 3, with 12 bases in between.

CDR3 in amino acids: CATSKAKTGINYYGYTF. CDR3 sequence (DNA): TGTGCCACCAGCAAGGCTAAGACAGGGATAAATTACTATGGCTACACCTTC. The V call is TRBV15, the J call TRBJ1-2; 7 nucleotides align to TRBD1. The CDR3 is 17 residues long. V dropped 4 bases and J dropped 3; count of bases not matched to a gene: 14. Germline CDR1 reads LNHNV; CDR2 reads YYDKDF (reference sequence).

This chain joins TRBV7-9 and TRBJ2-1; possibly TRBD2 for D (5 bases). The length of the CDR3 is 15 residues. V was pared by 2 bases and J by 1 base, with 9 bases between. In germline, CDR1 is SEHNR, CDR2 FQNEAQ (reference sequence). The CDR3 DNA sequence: TGTGCCAGCAGCTTATCTGGGAGTTCCTACAATGAGCAGTTCTTC. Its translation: CASSLSGSSYNEQFF.

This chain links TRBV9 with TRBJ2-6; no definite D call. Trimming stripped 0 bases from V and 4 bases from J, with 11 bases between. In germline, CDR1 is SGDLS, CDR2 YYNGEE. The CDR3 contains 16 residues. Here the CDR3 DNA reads TGTGCCAGCAGCGTAGGCAGCGCTCCGGGGGCCAACGTCCTGACTTTC. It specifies CASSVGSAPGANVLTF.

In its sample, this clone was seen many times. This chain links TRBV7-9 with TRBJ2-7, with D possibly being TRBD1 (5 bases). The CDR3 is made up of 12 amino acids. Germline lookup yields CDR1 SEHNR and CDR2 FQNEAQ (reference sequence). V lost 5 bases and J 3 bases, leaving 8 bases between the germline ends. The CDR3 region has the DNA TGTGCCAGCAGCCCAGGGATCTACGAGCAGTACTTC. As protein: CASSPGIYEQYF.

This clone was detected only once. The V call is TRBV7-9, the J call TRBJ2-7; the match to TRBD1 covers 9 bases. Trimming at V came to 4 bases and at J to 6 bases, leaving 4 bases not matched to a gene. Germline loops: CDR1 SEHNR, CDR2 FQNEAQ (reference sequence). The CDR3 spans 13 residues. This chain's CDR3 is CASSSGTGREQYF. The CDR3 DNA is TGTGCCAGCAGCTCCGGGACAGGGCGCGAGCAGTACTTC.

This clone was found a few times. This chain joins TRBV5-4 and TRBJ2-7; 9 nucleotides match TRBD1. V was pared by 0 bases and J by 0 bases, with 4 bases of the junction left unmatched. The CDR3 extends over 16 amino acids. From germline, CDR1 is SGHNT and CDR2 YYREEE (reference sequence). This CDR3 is CASSLGGQGFSYEQYF. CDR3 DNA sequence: TGTGCCAGCAGCTTGGGGGGACAGGGATTCTCCTACGAGCAGTACTTC.

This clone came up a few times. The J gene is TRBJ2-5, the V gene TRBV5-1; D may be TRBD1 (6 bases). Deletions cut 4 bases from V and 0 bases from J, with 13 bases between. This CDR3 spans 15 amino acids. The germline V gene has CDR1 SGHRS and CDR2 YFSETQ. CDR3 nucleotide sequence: TGCGCCAGCAGCAGTGGGGGCCTGTACCAAGAGACCCAGTACTTC. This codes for CASSSGGLYQETQYF.

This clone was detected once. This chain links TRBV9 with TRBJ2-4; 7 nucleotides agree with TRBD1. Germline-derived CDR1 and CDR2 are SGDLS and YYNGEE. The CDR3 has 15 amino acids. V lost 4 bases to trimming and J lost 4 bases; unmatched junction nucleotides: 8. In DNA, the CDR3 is TGTGCCAGCAGCCCGACGGGGACAGTAAAAAACATTCAGTACTTC. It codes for CASSPTGTVKNIQYF.

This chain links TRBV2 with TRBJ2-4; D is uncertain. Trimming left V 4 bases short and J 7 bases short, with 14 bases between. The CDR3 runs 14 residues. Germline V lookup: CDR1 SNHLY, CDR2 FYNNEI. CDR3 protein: CASSVPGRGNIQYF. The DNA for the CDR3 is TGTGCCAGCAGTGTGCCCGGAAGAGGTAACATTCAGTACTTC.

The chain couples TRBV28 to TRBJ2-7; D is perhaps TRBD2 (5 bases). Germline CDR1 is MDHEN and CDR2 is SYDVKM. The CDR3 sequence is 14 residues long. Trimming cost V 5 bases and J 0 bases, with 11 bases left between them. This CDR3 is CASSTLVSSYEQYF. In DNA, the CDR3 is TGTGCCAGCAGTACACTAGTATCCTCCTACGAGCAGTACTTC.

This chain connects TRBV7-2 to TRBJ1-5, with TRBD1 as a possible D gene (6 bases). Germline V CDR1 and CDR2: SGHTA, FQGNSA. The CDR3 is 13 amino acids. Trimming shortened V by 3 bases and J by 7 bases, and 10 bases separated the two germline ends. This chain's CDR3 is CASSFSGVQPQHF. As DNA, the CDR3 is TGTGCCAGCAGCTTCTCAGGGGTCCAGCCCCAGCATTTT.

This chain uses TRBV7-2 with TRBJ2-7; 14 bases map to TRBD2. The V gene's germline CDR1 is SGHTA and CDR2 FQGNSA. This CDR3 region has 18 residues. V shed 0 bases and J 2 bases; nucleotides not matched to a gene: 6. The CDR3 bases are TGTGCCAGCAGCTTAGCCCCCCGACTAGCGGGGGGGCCCTACGAGCAGTACTTC. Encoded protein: CASSLAPRLAGGPYEQYF.

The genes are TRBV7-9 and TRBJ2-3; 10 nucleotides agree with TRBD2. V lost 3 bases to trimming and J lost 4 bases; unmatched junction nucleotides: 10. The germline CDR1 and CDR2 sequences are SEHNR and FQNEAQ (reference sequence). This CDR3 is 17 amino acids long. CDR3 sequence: CASSLDTSGAYPDTQYF. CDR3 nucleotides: TGTGCCAGCAGCTTGGATACTAGCGGGGCTTACCCAGATACGCAGTATTTT.

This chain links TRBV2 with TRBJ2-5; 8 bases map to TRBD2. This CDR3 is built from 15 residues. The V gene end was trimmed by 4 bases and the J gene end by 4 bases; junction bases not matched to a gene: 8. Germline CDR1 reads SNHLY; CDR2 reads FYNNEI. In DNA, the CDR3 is TGTGCCAGCAGTGCTCGGAGCGGGGGTATAGAGACCCAGTACTTC. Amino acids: CASSARSGGIETQYF.

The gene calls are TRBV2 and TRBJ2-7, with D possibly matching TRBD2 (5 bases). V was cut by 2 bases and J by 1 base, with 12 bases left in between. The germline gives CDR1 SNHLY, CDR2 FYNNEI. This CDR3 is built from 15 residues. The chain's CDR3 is CASSETILGSYEQYF. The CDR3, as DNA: TGTGCCAGCAGTGAAACAATACTAGGTTCCTACGAGCAGTACTTC. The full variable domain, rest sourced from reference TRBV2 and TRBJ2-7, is EPEVTQTPSHQVTQMGQEVILRCVPISNHLYFYWYRQILGQKVEFLVSFYNNEISEKSEIFDDQFSVERPDGSNFTLKIRSTKLEDSAMYFCASSETILGSYEQYFGPGTRLTVT.

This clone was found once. CDR3 sequence: CASGDRGNYGYTF. The CDR3 DNA reads as TGTGCCAGCGGGGACAGGGGTAACTATGGCTACACCTTC. The gene calls are TRBV2 and TRBJ1-2; 10 nucleotides agree with TRBD1. The trim removed 8 bases at V and 1 base at J, leaving 1 base unmatched. Germline V CDR1 and CDR2: SNHLY, FYNNEI. This CDR3 contains 13 residues.

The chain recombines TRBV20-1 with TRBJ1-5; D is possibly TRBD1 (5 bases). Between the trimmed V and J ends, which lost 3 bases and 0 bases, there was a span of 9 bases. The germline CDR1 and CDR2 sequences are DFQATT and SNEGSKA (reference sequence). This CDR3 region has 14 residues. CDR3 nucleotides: TGCAGTGCTAGTAGGGGAAATAGCAATCAGCCCCAGCATTTT. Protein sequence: CSASRGNSNQPQHF.

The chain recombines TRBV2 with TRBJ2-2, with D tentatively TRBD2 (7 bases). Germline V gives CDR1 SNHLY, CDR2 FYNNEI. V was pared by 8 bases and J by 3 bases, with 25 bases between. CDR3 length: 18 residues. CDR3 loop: CASSLQKIGGPHTGELFF. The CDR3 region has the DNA TGTGCCAGCTCTCTCCAGAAGATCGGGGGGCCCCACACCGGGGAGCTGTTTTTT. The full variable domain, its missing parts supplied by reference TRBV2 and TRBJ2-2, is EPEVTQTPSHQVTQMGQEVILRCVPISNHLYFYWYRQILGQKVEFLVSFYNNEISEKSEIFDDQFSVERPDGSNFTLKIRSTKLEDSAMYFCASSLQKIGGPHTGELFFGEGSRLTVL.

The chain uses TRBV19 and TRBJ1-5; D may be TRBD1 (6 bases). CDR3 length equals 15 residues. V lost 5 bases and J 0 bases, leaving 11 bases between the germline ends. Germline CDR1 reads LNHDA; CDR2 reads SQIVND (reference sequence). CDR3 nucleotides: TGTGCCAGTAGTGTTGACAGGTTTAGCAATCAGCCCCAGCATTTT. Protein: CASSVDRFSNQPQHF.

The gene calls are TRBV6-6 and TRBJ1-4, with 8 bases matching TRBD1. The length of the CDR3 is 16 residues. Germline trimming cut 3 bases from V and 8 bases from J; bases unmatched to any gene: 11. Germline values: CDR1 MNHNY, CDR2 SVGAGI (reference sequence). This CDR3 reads CASSYAAGGNREKLFF. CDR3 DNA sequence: TGTGCCAGCAGTTATGCGGCAGGGGGCAATCGGGAAAAACTGTTTTTT.